The 20 T cell receptor beta chains below come from one sample, sequenced in a study of OX40 agonist ivuxolimab in advanced cancers. Some clones are missing from TCRdb's copy, which holds only in-frame ones; the method was immunoSEQ multiplex PCR. The data contain approximately 35,000 clones, roughly 68% of them singletons. The sample consisted of CD4+ or CD8+ T cells sorted from blood, taken in a trial of the OX40 agonist ivuxolimab. These receptors were taken from an adult with an advanced solid tumor such as melanoma, head and neck, liver or kidney cancer.

This chain joins TRBV6-5 and TRBJ2-5; D gene unclear. The germline gives CDR1 MNHEY, CDR2 SVGAGI. V was clipped by 4 bases and J by 2 bases, with 8 bases between them. CDR3 length: 13 amino acids. DNA for the CDR3: TGTGCCAGCAGTTCCTGGGATCAAGAGACCCAGTACTTC. Its protein product is CASSSWDQETQYF.

V gene TRBV6-4 combines with J gene TRBJ1-5, with TRBD1 as a possible D gene (5 bases). V lost 2 bases to trimming and J lost 16 bases, with 15 bases between them. Looked up from germline, CDR1 is MRHNA and CDR2 is SNTAGT. The CDR3 length is 12 residues. CDR3 region: CASSDGAGMQHF. CDR3 coding DNA: TGTGCCAGCAGTGACGGGGCAGGGATGCAACATTTT.

The CDR3 coding sequence is TGTGCCAGCAGTACAGCGGGGGGTGCGGAGACCCAGTACTTC. Protein sequence: CASSTAGGAETQYF. The chain links TRBV6-1 to TRBJ2-5, with 9 bases fitting TRBD2. Trimming removed 5 bases from V and 5 bases from J; junction bases left unmatched: 6. This CDR3 is 14 amino acids long. The germline gives CDR1 MNHNS, CDR2 SASEGT.

The V and J genes are TRBV4-1 and TRBJ1-5, with TRBD1 matching 8 bases. Per the germline V gene, CDR1 is MGHRA and CDR2 is YSYEKL. J gave up 4 bases and V 4 bases, and 6 bases lay outside the gene matches. The CDR3 totals 15 residues. The CDR3 loop reads CASSLGQGLNQPQHF. CDR3 in DNA: TGCGCCAGCAGCCTCGGACAGGGCCTTAATCAGCCCCAGCATTTT.

J is TRBJ1-5 and V is TRBV30; perhaps TRBD1 as D (5 bases). The length of the CDR3 is 17 residues. Trimming shortened V by 0 bases and J by 3 bases, and 18 bases separated the two germline ends. Looked up from germline, CDR1 is GTSNPN and CDR2 is SVGIG (reference sequence). This chain's CDR3 is CAWSVWAGQASNQPQHF. CDR3 DNA sequence: TGTGCCTGGAGTGTATGGGCGGGGCAGGCCTCCAATCAGCCCCAGCATTTT.

The rearrangement joins TRBV5-1 to TRBJ2-3, with D maybe TRBD2 (6 bases). This CDR3 contains 14 residues. The V gene lost 2 bases and the J gene lost 5 bases, with 12 bases spanning the gap. The V gene's germline CDR1 is SGHRS and CDR2 YFSETQ. CDR3 sequence: CASSFFTGEDTQYF. The DNA of the CDR3 is TGCGCCAGCAGCTTCTTTACGGGGGAAGATACGCAGTATTTT.

The chain recombines TRBV7-8 with TRBJ1-1, with 8 bases identical to TRBD1. Germline lookup yields CDR1 SGHVS and CDR2 FQNEAQ. This CDR3 has 16 amino acids. V dropped 2 bases and J dropped 1; count of bases not matched to a gene: 6. The CDR3 DNA is TGTGCCAGCAGCTTAAGAGTCCAGGGGGCGAACACTGAAGCTTTCTTT. Encoded protein: CASSLRVQGANTEAFF.

The chain has TRBV5-1 and TRBJ2-3, with TRBD2 matching over 8 bases. J lost 9 bases, V lost 0 bases, and 9 bases had no gene match. The CDR3 consists of 15 residues. Germline V lookup: CDR1 SGHRS, CDR2 YFSETQ. The CDR3 DNA reads as TGCGCCAGCAGCTTGGCCGGGGGGGCAATGAAGACGCAGTATTTT. Amino acids: CASSLAGGAMKTQYF.

The chain joins TRBV5-4 to TRBJ1-1; D possibly corresponds to TRBD1 (6 bases). Germline CDR1 and CDR2: SGHNT and YYREEE (reference sequence). The CDR3 is 12 residues long. Trimming stripped 0 bases from V and 10 bases from J, with 10 bases between. CDR3 sequence (DNA): TGTGCCAGCAGCTTGGTTCTAGGGGGAGCTTTCTTT. Amino acids: CASSLVLGGAFF.

This sequence joins TRBV27 and TRBJ1-6; the D is unclear. Looked up from germline, CDR1 is MNHEY and CDR2 is SMNVEV (reference sequence). The CDR3 has 14 residues. V was cut by 4 bases and J by 3 bases, with 7 bases left in between. The CDR3 DNA reads as TGTGCCAGCAGTTCGCCCGTCTATAATTCACCCCTCCACTTT. Residues: CASSSPVYNSPLHF.

The V gene is TRBV14, the J gene TRBJ2-7, with D possibly TRBD1 on 6 matching bases. The CDR3 consists of 14 residues. Trimming took off 1 base at V and 4 bases at J, with 11 bases between the two ends. The germline V gene encodes CDR1 SGHDN and CDR2 FVKESK. CDR3: CASSQVMGAYEQYF. CDR3 in DNA: TGTGCCAGCAGCCAAGTAATGGGGGCTTACGAGCAGTACTTC.

This clone has a handful of counts. J is TRBJ1-1 and V is TRBV6-5; D is ambiguous. V was cut by 5 bases and J by 1 base, with 8 bases left in between. Germline lookup yields CDR1 MNHEY and CDR2 SVGAGI. The CDR3 totals 13 residues. The CDR3, as DNA: TGTGCCAGCAGTGAGGGAGGGAACACTGAAGCTTTCTTT. Translated: CASSEGGNTEAFF.

The rearrangement uses TRBV6-1 and TRBJ2-7; D uncertain. The CDR3 sequence is 14 residues long. CDR1 and CDR2 from the germline V gene are MNHNS and SASEGT. V gave up 0 bases and J gave up 7 bases, with 13 bases separating them. CDR3 bases: TGTGCCAGCAGTGAAGCCGGCGGCGGTGGGGAGCAGTACGTC. Translation gives CASSEAGGGGEQYV.

J is TRBJ2-5 and V is TRBV7-2; TRBD1 might be the D (6 bases). The CDR3 spans 14 residues. CDR1 and CDR2 from the germline V gene are SGHTA and FQGNSA. Trimming removed 5 bases at V and 3 bases at J, with 13 bases between. The CDR3 DNA follows: TGTGCCAGCAGCCCGGGACATACTAAAGAGACCCAGTACTTC. Translated, it gives CASSPGHTKETQYF.

The chain joins TRBV23-1 to TRBJ2-7; maybe TRBD1 (5 bases). TRBV23-1 falls under the ORF class, with uncertain function. V was trimmed by 0 bases and J by 3 bases, leaving 27 bases between them. This CDR3 is built from 20 residues. CDR3 sequence (DNA): TGCGCCAGCAGTCAATCTCTTGGGCACTCAGAGAGACAGATTTTCTACGAGCAGTACTTC. Its translation is CASSQSLGHSERQIFYEQYF.

This clone appeared a few times. CDR3 in amino acids: CASSPGQTQPQYF. The DNA for the CDR3 is TGTGCCAGCAGCCCGGGACAGACCCAGCCGCAGTATTTT. The rearrangement joins TRBV7-3 to TRBJ2-3; TRBD1 agrees at 7 bases. The length of the CDR3 is 13 residues. Trimming cost V 5 bases and J 10 bases; bases outside gene matches: 9. The germline CDR1 and CDR2 sequences are SGHTA and FQGTGA.

The chain employs TRBV9 and TRBJ2-1; TRBD1 aligns across 7 bases. This CDR3 has 15 residues. Germline CDR1 and CDR2: SGDLS and YYNGEE. V lost 4 bases, J lost 2 bases, and 6 bases stayed unmatched. CDR3 nucleotides: TGTGCCAGCAGCCCCCGACAGGGAACCTACAATGAGCAGTTCTTC. Protein: CASSPRQGTYNEQFF.

The rearrangement joins TRBV6-1 to TRBJ2-5; possible D gene TRBD1, 5 bases. V was cut by 7 bases and J by 4 bases, with 16 bases left in between. Germline V CDR1 and CDR2: MNHNS, SASEGT. CDR3 size: 14 residues. CDR3 nucleotides: TGTGCCAGCATCAACCAGGGTTTGGGAGAGACCCAGTACTTC. This sequence encodes CASINQGLGETQYF.

The J gene is TRBJ1-5, the V gene TRBV6-1; D remains unclear. This CDR3 is built from 14 residues. Germline CDR1 is MNHNS and CDR2 is SASEGT. With 7 bases removed from V and 2 bases from J, the gap between germline ends came to 12 bases. The CDR3 DNA reads TGTGCCAGCATAACGGGCAGTCGCAATCAGCCCCAGCATTTT. It yields the protein CASITGSRNQPQHF.

The chain joins TRBV9 to TRBJ2-3; 9 nucleotides agree with TRBD2. The CDR3 spans 15 residues. Trimming cost V 2 bases and J 3 bases; bases outside gene matches: 4. CDR1 is SGDLS, CDR2 YYNGEE, per germline. CDR3 amino acids: CASSVSGGGTDTQYF. The CDR3 DNA reads as TGTGCCAGCAGCGTTAGCGGGGGTGGGACAGATACGCAGTATTTT. Drawing the rest from reference TRBV9 and TRBJ2-3, the complete variable domain is DSGVTQTPKHLITATGQRVTLRCSPRSGDLSVYWYQQSLDQGLQFLIQYYNGEERAKGNILERFSAQQFPDLHSELNLSSLELGDSALYFCASSVSGGGTDTQYFGPGTRLTVL.